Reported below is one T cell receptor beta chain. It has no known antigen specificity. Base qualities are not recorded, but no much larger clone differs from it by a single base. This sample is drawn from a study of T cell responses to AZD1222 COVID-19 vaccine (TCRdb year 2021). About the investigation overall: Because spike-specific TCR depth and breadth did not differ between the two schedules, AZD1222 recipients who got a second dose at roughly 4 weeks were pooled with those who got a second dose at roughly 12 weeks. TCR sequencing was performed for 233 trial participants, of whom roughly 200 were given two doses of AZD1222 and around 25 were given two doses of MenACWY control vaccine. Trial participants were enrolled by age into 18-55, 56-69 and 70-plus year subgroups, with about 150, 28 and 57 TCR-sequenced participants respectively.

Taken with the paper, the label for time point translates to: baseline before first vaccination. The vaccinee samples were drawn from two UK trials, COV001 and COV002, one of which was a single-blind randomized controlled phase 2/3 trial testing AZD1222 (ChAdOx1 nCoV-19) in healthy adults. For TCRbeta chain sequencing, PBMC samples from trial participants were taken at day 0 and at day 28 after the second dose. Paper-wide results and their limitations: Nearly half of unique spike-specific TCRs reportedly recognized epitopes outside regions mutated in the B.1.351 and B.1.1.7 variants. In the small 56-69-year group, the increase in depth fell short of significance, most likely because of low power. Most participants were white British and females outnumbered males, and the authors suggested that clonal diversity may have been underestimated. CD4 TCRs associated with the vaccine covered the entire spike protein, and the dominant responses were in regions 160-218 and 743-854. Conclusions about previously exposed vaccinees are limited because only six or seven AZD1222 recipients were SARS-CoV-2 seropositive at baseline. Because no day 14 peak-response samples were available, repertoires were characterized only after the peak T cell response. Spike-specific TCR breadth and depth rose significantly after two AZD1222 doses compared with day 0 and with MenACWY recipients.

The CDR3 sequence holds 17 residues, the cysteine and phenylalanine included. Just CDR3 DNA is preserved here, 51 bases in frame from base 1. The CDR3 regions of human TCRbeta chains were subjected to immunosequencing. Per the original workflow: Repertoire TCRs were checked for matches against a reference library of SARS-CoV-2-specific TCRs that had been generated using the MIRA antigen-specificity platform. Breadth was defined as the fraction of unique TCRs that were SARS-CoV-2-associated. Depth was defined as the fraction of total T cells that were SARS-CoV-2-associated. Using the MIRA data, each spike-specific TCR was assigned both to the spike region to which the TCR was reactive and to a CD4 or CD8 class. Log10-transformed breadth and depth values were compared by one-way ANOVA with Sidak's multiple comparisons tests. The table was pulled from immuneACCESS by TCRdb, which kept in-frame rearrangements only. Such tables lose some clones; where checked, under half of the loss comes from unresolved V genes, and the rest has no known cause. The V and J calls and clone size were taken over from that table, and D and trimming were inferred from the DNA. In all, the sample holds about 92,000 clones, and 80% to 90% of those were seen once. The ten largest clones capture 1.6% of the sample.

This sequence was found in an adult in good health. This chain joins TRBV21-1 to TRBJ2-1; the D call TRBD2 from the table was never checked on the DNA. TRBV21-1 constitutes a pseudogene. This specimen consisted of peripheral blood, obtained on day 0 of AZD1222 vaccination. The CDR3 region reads CASSTGTSGGTYNEQFF. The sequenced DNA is TGTGCCAGCAGTACTGGGACTAGCGGGGGAACCTACAATGAGCAGTTCTTC.